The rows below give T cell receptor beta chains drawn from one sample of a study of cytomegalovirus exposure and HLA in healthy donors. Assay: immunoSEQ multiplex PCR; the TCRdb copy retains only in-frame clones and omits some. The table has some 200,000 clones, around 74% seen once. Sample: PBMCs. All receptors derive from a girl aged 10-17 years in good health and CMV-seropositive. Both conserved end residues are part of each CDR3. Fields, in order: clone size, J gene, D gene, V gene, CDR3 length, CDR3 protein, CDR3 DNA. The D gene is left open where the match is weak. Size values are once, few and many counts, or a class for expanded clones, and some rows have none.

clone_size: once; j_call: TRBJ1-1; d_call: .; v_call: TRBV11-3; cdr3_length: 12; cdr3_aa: CASSANSPEAFF; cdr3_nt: TGTGCCAGCAGCGCCAACAGCCCCGAGGCTTTCTTT
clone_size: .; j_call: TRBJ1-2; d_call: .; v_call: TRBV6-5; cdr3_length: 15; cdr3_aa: CASSYSPGQSWDYTF; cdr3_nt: TGTGCCAGCAGTTACTCCCCCGGACAGTCTTGGGACTACACCTTC
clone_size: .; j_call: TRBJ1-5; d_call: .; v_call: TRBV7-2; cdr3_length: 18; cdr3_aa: CASSLVGQGLLSNQPQHF; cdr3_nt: TGTGCCAGCAGCTTAGTTGGGCAGGGCCTGCTTAGCAATCAGCCCCAGCATTTT
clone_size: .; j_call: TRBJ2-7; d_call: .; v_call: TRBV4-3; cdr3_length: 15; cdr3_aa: CASSQDLQGPYEQYF; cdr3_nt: TGCGCCAGCAGCCAGGACCTGCAGGGCCCCTACGAGCAGTACTTC
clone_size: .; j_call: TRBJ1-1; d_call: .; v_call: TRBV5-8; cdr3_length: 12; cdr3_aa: CASSLTRTEAFF; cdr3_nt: TGTGCCAGCAGCCTGACGAGGACTGAAGCTTTCTTT
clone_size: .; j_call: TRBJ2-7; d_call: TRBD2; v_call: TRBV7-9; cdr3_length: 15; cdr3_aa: CASSLGPGGENEQYF; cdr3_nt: TGTGCCAGCAGCTTGGGACCGGGGGGAGAAAACGAGCAGTACTTC
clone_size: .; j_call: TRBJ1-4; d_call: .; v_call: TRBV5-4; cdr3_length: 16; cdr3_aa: CASSSIGGGRGEKLFF; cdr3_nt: TGTGCCAGCAGCAGTATCGGCGGGGGGCGCGGCGAAAAACTGTTTTTT
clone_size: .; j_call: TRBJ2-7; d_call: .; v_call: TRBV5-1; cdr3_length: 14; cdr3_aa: CASSLAGDRYEQYF; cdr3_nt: TGCGCCAGCAGCTTGGCGGGGGATCGCTACGAGCAGTACTTC
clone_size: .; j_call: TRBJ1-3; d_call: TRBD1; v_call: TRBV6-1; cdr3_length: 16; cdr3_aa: CASSEGTGGSGNTIYF; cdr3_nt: TGTGCCAGCAGTGAGGGGACAGGGGGTTCTGGAAACACCATATATTTT
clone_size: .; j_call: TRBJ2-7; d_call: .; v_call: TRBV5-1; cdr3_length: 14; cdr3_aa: CASTPPGLGNEQYF; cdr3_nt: TGCGCCAGCACCCCTCCAGGGCTCGGAAACGAGCAGTACTTC
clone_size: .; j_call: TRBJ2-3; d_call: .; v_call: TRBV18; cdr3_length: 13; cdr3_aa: CASSGAGRDTQYF; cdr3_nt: TGTGCCAGCTCAGGCGCGGGGAGAGATACGCAGTATTTT
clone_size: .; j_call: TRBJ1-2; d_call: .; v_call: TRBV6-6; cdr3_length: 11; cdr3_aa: CASSREEGYTF; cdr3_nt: TGTGCCAGCAGCCGAGAGGAGGGCTACACCTTC
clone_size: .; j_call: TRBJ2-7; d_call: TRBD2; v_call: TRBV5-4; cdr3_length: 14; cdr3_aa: CASSLAGGSYEQYF; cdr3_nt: TGTGCCAGCAGCCTAGCGGGGGGGTCCTACGAGCAGTACTTC
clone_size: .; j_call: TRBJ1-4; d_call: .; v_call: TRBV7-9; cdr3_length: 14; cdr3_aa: CASSLGQRNEKLFF; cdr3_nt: TGTGCCAGCAGCTTAGGACAGAGAAATGAAAAACTGTTTTTT
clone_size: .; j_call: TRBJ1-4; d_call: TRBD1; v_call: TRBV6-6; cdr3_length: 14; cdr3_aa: CASRGTGTNEKLFF; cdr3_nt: TGTGCCAGCAGGGGGACAGGGACTAATGAAAAACTGTTTTTT
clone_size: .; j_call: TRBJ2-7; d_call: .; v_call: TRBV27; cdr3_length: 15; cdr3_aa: CASSSPKSYSYEQYF; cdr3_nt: TGTGCCAGCAGCTCCCCGAAGAGTTACTCCTACGAGCAGTACTTC
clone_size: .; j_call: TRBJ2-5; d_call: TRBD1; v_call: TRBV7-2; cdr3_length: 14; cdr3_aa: CASSPDRYQETQYF; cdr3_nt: TGTGCCAGCAGCCCGGACAGGTACCAAGAGACCCAGTACTTC
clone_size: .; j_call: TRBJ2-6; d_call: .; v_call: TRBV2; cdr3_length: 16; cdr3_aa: CASSEIGAAGANVLTF; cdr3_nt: TGTGCCAGCAGTGAGATAGGGGCAGCTGGGGCCAACGTCCTGACTTTC
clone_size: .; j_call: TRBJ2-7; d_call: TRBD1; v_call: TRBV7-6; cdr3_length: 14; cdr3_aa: CASSFQGQGYEQYF; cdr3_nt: TGTGCCAGCAGCTTCCAGGGACAGGGATACGAGCAGTACTTC
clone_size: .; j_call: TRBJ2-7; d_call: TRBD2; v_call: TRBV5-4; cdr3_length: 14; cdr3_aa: CASSLGWGGYEQYF; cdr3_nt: TGTGCCAGCAGCTTGGGATGGGGGGGGTACGAGCAGTACTTC
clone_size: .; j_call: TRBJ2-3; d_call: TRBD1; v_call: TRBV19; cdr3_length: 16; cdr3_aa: CASSTSTGGSTDTQYF; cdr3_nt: TGTGCCAGTAGTACCTCAACAGGGGGGAGCACAGATACGCAGTATTTT
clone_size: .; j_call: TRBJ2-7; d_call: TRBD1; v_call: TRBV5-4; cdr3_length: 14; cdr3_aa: CASSWGQGRDEQYF; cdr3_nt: TGTGCCAGCAGCTGGGGACAGGGCCGGGACGAGCAGTACTTC
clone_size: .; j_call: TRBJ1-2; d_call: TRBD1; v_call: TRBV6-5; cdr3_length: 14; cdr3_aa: CASSYAGTEHGYTF; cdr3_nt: TGTGCCAGCAGTTACGCCGGGACAGAGCATGGCTACACCTTC
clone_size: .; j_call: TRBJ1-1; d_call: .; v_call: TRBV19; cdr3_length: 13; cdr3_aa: CASRRGKETEAFF; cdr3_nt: TGTGCCAGTAGGCGGGGAAAGGAAACTGAAGCTTTCTTT
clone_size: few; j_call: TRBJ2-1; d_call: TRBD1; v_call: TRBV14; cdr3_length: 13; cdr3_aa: CASSRGTGGEQFF; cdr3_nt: TGTGCCAGCAGCCGAGGGACAGGGGGCGAGCAGTTCTTC
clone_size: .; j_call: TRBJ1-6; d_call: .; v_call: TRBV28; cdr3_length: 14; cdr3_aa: CATEQGAYNSPLHF; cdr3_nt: TGTGCCACCGAACAGGGTGCCTATAATTCACCCCTCCACTTT
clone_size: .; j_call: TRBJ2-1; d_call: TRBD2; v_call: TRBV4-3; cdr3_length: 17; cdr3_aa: CASSQEAASGSYNEQFF; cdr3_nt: TGCGCCAGCAGCCAAGAGGCCGCTAGCGGGTCCTACAATGAGCAGTTCTTC
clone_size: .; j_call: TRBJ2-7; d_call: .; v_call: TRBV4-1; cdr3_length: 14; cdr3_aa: CASSPPGLSYEQYF; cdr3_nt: TGCGCCAGCAGTCCGCCGGGACTCTCCTACGAGCAGTACTTC
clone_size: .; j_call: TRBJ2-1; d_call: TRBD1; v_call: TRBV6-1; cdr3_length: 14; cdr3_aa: CASSRTGEGNEQFF; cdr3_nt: TGTGCCAGCAGCAGGACAGGGGAGGGGAATGAGCAGTTCTTC
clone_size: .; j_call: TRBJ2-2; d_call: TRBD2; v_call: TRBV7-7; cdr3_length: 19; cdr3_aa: CASSLRSSSGGAETGELFF; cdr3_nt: TGTGCCAGCAGCTTAAGATCCTCTAGCGGGGGGGCCGAAACCGGGGAGCTGTTTTTT
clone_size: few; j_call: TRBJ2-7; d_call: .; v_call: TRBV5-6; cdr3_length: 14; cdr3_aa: CASSLGQGWYEQYF; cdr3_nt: TGTGCCAGCAGCTTGGGGCAGGGTTGGTACGAGCAGTACTTC
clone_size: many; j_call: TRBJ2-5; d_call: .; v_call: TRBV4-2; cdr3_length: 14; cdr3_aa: CASSQENRQETQYF; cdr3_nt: TGTGCCAGCAGCCAAGAGAACAGGCAAGAGACCCAGTACTTC
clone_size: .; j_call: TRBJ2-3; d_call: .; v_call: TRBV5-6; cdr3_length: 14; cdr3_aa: CASSLPGATDTQYF; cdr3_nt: TGTGCCAGCAGCTTGCCGGGAGCCACAGATACGCAGTATTTT
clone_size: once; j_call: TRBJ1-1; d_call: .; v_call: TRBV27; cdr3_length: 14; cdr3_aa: CASSFEGLGTEAFF; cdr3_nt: TGTGCCAGCAGTTTCGAGGGCCTGGGCACTGAAGCTTTCTTT
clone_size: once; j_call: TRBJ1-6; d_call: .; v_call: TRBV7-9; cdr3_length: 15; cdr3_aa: CASSPLPGENSPLHF; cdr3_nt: TGTGCCAGCAGCCCCCTCCCGGGAGAAAATTCACCCCTCCACTTT
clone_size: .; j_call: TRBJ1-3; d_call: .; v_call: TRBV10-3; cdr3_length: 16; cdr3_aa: CAISNQDRLTGNTIYF; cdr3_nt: TGTGCCATCAGTAACCAAGACAGGTTGACCGGAAACACCATATATTTT
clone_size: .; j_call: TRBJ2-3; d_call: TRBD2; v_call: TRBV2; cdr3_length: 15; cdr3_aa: CASRSGLAGTDTQYF; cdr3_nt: TGTGCCAGCAGGTCGGGACTAGCAGGCACAGATACGCAGTATTTT
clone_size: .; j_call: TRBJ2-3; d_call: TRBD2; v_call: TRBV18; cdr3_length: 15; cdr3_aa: CASSPSAGGRDTQYF; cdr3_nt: TGTGCCAGCTCACCCTCGGCGGGGGGGCGAGATACGCAGTATTTT
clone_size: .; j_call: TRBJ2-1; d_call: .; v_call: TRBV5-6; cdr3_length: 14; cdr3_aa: CASSPQYRDFEQFF; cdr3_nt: TGTGCCAGCAGCCCCCAATATCGGGATTTTGAGCAGTTCTTC
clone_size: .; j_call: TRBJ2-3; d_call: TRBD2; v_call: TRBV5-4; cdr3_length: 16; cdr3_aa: CATNYRLAGSTDTQYF; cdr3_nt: TGTGCCACCAACTACCGACTAGCGGGGAGTACAGATACGCAGTATTTT
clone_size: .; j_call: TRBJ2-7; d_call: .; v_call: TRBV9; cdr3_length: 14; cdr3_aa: CASSVDRDHYEQYF; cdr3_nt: TGTGCCAGCAGCGTAGACAGGGACCACTACGAGCAGTACTTC
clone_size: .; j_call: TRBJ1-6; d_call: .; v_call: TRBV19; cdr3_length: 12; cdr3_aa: CASSGGFSPLHF; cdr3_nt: TGTGCAAGCTCGGGAGGTTTTTCACCCCTCCACTTT
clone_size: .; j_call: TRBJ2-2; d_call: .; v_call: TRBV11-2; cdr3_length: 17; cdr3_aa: CASSPGLSTQNTGELFF; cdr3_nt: TGTGCCAGCAGCCCCGGTCTGTCGACACAGAACACCGGGGAGCTGTTTTTT
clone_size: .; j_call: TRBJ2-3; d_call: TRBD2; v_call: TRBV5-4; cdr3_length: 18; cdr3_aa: CASSSGLAGIWSTDTQYF; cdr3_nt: TGTGCCAGCAGCTCAGGACTAGCGGGGATTTGGTCCACAGATACGCAGTATTTT
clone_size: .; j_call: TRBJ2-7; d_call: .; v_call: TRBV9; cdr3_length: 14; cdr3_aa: CASSVGGDSYEQYF; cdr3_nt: TGTGCCAGCAGCGTAGGGGGGGACTCCTACGAGCAGTACTTC
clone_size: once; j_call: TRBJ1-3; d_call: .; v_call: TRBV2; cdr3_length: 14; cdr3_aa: CASVREGTGNTIYF; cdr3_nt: TGTGCCAGCGTGAGGGAGGGAACTGGAAACACCATATATTTT
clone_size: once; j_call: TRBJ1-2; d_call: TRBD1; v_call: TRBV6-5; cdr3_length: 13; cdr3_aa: CASSKRGTDGYTF; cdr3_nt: TGTGCCAGCAGTAAACGCGGGACAGATGGCTACACCTTC
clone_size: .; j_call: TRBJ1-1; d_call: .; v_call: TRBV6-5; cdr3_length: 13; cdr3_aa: CASSRMEYTEAFF; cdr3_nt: TGTGCCAGCAGTAGGATGGAGTACACTGAAGCTTTCTTT
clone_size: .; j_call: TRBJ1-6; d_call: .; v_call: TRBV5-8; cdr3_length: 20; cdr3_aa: CASSLVVRTRALFYNSPLHF; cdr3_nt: TGTGCCAGCAGCTTGGTGGTCCGGACGAGGGCACTTTTCTATAATTCACCCCTCCACTTT
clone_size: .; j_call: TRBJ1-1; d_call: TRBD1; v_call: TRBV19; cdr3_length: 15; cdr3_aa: CASSTGDRVSAEAFF; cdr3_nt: TGTGCCAGTAGTACCGGCGACAGGGTGTCCGCTGAAGCTTTCTTT
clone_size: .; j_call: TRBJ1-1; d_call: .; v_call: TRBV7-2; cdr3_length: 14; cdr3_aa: CASSSSGVNTEAFF; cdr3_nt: TGTGCCAGCAGCTCCTCCGGTGTGAACACTGAAGCTTTCTTT
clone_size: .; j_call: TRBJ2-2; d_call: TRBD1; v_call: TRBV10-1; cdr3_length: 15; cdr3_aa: CASSVGQGGTGELFF; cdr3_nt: TGCGCCAGCAGTGTCGGACAGGGAGGCACCGGGGAGCTGTTTTTT
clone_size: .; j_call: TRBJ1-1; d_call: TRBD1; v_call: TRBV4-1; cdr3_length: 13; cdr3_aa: CASSRTGVTEAFF; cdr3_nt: TGCGCCAGCAGCAGGACAGGGGTCACTGAAGCTTTCTTT
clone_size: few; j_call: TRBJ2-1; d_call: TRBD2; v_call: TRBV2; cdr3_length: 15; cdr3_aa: CASSRLAGDYNEQFF; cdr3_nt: TGTGCCAGCAGCCGACTAGCGGGGGACTACAATGAGCAGTTCTTC
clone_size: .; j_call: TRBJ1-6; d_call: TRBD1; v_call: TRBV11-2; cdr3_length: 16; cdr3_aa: CASSLQGDRPYMALHF; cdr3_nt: TGTGCCAGCAGCTTACAGGGGGACAGGCCCTATATGGCCCTCCACTTT
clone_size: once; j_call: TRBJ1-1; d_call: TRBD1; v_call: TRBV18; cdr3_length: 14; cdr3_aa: CASSSDREETEAFF; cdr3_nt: TGTGCCAGCTCGTCGGACAGGGAGGAGACTGAAGCTTTCTTT
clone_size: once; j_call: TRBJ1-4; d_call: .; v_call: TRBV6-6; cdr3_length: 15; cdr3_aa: CASSYSRGVKEKLFF; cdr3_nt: TGTGCCAGCAGTTACTCCAGGGGTGTTAAGGAAAAACTGTTTTTT